The entry that follows covers one TCR beta chain sequence. Antigen unknown. Noted time point: week 3, after first cycle of checkpoint inhibitor. Each bulk PBMC sample had 300 to 350 ng DNA loaded. The assay was immunoSEQ multiplex PCR, and TCRdb's table has in-frame clones only and misses some. The sample yields 25,000 to 30,000 clones, approximately 80% seen once. These data are taken from a study of blood T cell dynamics during melanoma immunotherapy. The wider study: Standard first-line treatment here was pembrolizumab or nivolumab plus ipilimumab in metastatic melanoma. Study outcomes and limitations: Disease-control patients' PBMC repertoires became either more clonal or more diverse at W3. Whether repertoire-driving clones were melanoma-specific could not be determined.

CDR3 length: 15 residues. The germline gives CDR1 SGHAT, CDR2 FQNNGV. Trimming cost V 5 bases and J 7 bases, with 20 bases left between them. The clonotype originates from a human donor with melanoma. Sequenced material: blood, taken from a patient treated with checkpoint blockade. The rearrangement joins TRBV11-2 to TRBJ1-1; TRBD1 is a possible D gene (5 bases). DNA of the CDR3: TGTGCCAGCAGCCCAACCCCCGGGGGTAAGGGTGAAGCTTTCTTT. It translates to CASSPTPGGKGEAFF.